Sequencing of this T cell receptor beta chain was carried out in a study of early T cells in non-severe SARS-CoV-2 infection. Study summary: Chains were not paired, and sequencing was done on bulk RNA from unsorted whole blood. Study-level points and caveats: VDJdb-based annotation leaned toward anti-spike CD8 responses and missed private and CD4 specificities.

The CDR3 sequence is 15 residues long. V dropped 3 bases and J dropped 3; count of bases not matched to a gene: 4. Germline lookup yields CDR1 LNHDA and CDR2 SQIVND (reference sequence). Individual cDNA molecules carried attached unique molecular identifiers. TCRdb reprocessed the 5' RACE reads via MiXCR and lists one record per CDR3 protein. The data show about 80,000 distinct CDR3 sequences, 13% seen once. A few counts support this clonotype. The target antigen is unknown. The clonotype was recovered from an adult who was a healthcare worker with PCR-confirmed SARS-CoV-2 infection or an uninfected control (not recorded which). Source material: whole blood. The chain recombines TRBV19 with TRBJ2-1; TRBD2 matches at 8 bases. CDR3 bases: TGTGCCAGTAGTATCCGGGGGGGCGTCTACAATGAGCAGTTCTTC. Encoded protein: CASSIRGGVYNEQFF.